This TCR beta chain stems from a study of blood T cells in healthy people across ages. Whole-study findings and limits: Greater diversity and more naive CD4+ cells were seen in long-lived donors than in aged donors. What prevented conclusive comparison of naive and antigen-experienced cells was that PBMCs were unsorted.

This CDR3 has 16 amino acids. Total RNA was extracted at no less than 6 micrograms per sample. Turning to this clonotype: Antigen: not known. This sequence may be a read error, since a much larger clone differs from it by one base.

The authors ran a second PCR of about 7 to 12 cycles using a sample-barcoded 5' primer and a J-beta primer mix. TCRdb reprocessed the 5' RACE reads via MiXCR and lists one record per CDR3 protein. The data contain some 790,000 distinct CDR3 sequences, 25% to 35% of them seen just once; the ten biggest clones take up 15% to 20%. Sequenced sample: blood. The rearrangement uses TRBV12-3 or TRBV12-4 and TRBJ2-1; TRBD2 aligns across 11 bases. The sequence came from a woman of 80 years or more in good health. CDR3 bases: TGTGCCAGCAGTTTAGAGAGTAGCGGGGGGGCCTCTGAGCGGTTCTTC. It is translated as CASSLESSGGASERFF.